The next 14 T cell receptor beta chains were all read from a single sample in a study of cytomegalovirus exposure and HLA in healthy donors (dated by TCRdb to 2015 to 2018). Library method: the immunoSEQ multiplex PCR assay. The multiplex PCR relied on a mix of 60 forward primers for TCR Vbeta segments and 13 reverse primers for TCR Jbeta segments. TCRdb stores this immuneACCESS table with in-frame sequences only. Part of the clones is absent; in the studies checked, under half of the shortfall reflects unresolved V genes, and no reason is known for the rest. This sample gives 120,000 or so clones in total; around three quarters of them show up just once. The ten largest clones add up to roughly 4% of the sample. The material sequenced was PBMCs. Source of these receptors: a human donor in good health.

V is TRBV11-2 and J is TRBJ2-2; TRBD1 might be the D (5 bases). Germline values: CDR1 SGHAT, CDR2 FQNNGV. V dropped 5 bases and J dropped 5 bases, with 15 bases sitting between them. The length of the CDR3 is 15 residues. CDR3 amino acids: CASSPQAPGTGELFF. The CDR3, as DNA: TGTGCCAGCAGCCCACAGGCTCCTGGTACCGGGGAGCTGTTTTTT.

The rearrangement links TRBV28 to TRBJ1-2, with a weak D call TRBD1 (5 bases). Trimming cost V 5 bases and J 8 bases, with 15 bases left between them. The CDR3 has 13 residues. Germline V CDR1 and CDR2: MDHEN, SYDVKM. The CDR3 loop is CASSLPGGGGYTF. CDR3 nucleotide sequence: TGTGCCAGCAGTCTCCCGGGGGGAGGGGGCTACACCTTC.

This chain links TRBV6-5 with TRBJ1-2; the D gene is possibly TRBD1 (6 bases). Germline CDR1 is MNHEY and CDR2 is SVGAGI. There are 12 residues in the CDR3. V was trimmed by 6 bases and J by 5 bases, leaving 10 bases between them. CDR3 DNA: TGTGCCAGCAGCCAGGACAGTTATGGCTACACCTTC. Translated, it gives CASSQDSYGYTF.

The J gene is TRBJ2-7, the V gene TRBV11-1; D call uncertain. From germline, CDR1 is SGHAT and CDR2 FQDESV (reference sequence). V shed 5 bases and J shed 0 bases, with 5 bases lying between them. The CDR3 loop spans 12 amino acids. Here the CDR3 reads CASSPNSYEQYF. For the CDR3, the DNA is TGTGCCAGCAGCCCTAACTCCTACGAGCAGTACTTC.

V gene TRBV4-1 combines with J gene TRBJ2-2, with a weak D call TRBD1 (6 bases). The V end was cut by 2 bases, the J end by 4 bases, with 20 bases between. The length of the CDR3 is 18 residues. Germline assignment: CDR1 MGHRA and CDR2 YSYEKL. For the CDR3, the DNA is TGCGCCAGCAGCCAAAGGTTGATGATTATGGGGGCCACCGGGGAGCTGTTTTTT. Protein: CASSQRLMIMGATGELFF.

The chain employs TRBV6-5 and TRBJ2-1; 7 bases fit TRBD2. CDR1 is MNHEY and CDR2 is SVGAGI in the germline V gene. After removal of 2 bases from V and 8 bases from J, the junction contained 3 bases not matched to a gene. This CDR3 contains 13 residues. CDR3 bases: TGTGCCAGCAGTTACCGCGGGAGAGATGAGCAGTTCTTC. Protein: CASSYRGRDEQFF.

V is TRBV5-1 and J is TRBJ2-7, with 7 bases matching TRBD1. Germline V lookup: CDR1 SGHRS, CDR2 YFSETQ. CDR3 length: 15 residues. Trimming took 4 bases from V and 0 from J; bases not matched to a gene: 7. The DNA of the CDR3 is TGCGCCAGCAGCCCAGGACAGGCCCTCTCCTACGAGCAGTACTTC. Amino acids: CASSPGQALSYEQYF.

The rearrangement uses TRBV6-6 and TRBJ2-7; 11 nucleotides line up with TRBD1. This CDR3 is built from 16 residues. With 2 bases clipped from V and 3 bases from J, the junction kept 6 bases outside the gene matches. Germline CDR1 reads MNHNY; CDR2 reads SVGAGI (reference sequence). CDR3 DNA sequence: TGTGCCAGCAGTTACGGGACAGGGGGATCCGGCTACGAGCAGTACTTC. Amino acid sequence: CASSYGTGGSGYEQYF.

The chain has TRBV20-1 and TRBJ1-2, with a possible D match to TRBD1 (6 bases). The V gene lost 2 bases and the J gene lost 8 bases, with 9 bases spanning the gap. Per germline, CDR1 DFQATT and CDR2 SNEGSKA (reference sequence). The CDR3 has 11 residues. DNA for the CDR3: TGCAGTGCTAGAAGAGGGGGAGGCTACACCTTC. Amino acid sequence: CSARRGGGYTF.

In its sample, this clone was seen a few times. This chain links TRBV21-1 with TRBJ1-2. TRBV21-1 represents a pseudogene. CDR3 length: 15 residues. CDR3: CASSNVGGGRDGYTF. CDR3 bases: TGTGCCAGCAGCAACGTGGGCGGGGGGCGCGATGGCTACACCTTC.

The J gene is TRBJ2-2, the V gene TRBV27; a weak D match, TRBD1 (6 bases). The ends were cut back, 5 bases at V and 5 bases at J, with 18 bases in the middle. This CDR3 is built from 16 residues. Germline-derived CDR1 and CDR2 are MNHEY and SMNVEV (reference sequence). Here the CDR3 reads CASSPQGDRRTGELFF. The CDR3 DNA is TGTGCCAGCAGTCCACAGGGTGACAGACGAACCGGGGAGCTGTTTTTT.

This clone was detected once. The chain links TRBV28 to TRBJ1-2; TRBD1 agrees at 7 bases. V trimming: 6 bases; J trimming: 4 bases; junction bases outside the gene matches: 2. Germline V gene sequence: CDR1 MDHEN, CDR2 SYDVKM. The CDR3 is made up of 12 amino acids. CDR3 sequence (DNA): TGTGCCAGCAGGACAGGGTCCTATGGCTACACCTTC. It codes for CASRTGSYGYTF.

This chain uses TRBV4-1 with TRBJ1-5; 9 nucleotides match TRBD1. Trimming removed 3 bases from V and 7 bases from J; junction bases left unmatched: 13. The CDR3 is 17 residues long. Germline assignment: CDR1 MGHRA and CDR2 YSYEKL. The CDR3 coding sequence is TGCGCCAGCAGCCAGGCCTTGGACAGGGGAGGGAAACAGCCCCAGCATTTT. Translating it yields CASSQALDRGGKQPQHF.

The rearrangement uses TRBV6-1 and TRBJ1-2, with D possibly matching TRBD1 (5 bases). Germline V gene sequence: CDR1 MNHNS, CDR2 SASEGT. The ends were cut back, 6 bases at V and 8 bases at J, with 16 bases in the middle. There are 13 residues in the CDR3. The CDR3 loop is CASSRVRIRGYTF. CDR3 nucleotides: TGTGCCAGCAGCAGGGTCCGAATTCGGGGCTACACCTTC.